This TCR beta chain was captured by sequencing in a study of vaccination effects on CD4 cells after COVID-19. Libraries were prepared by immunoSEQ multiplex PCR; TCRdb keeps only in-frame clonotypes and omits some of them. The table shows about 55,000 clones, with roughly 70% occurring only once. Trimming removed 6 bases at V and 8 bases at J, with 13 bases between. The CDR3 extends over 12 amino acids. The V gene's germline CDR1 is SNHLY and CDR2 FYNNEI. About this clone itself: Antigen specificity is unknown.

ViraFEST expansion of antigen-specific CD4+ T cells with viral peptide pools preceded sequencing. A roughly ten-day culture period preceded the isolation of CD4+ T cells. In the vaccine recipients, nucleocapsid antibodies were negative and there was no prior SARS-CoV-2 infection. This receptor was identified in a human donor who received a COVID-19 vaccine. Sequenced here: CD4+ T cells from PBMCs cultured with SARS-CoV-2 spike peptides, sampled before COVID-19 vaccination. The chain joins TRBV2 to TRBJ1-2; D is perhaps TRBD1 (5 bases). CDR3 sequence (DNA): TGTGCCAGCAGCGCCGGGACCGTCGGCTACACCTTC. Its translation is CASSAGTVGYTF.